This paragraph covers one T cell receptor beta chain sequence. The data were obtained in a study of blood T cell repertoires in COVID-19. Study-level information: The cDNA or gDNA used as material had been derived from T cells, B-cell-depleted T cells, or PBMCs.

Authors' analysis steps: Reference gene primer amplification yielded estimated nucleated cell counts. Data came from immunoSEQ multiplex PCR; TCRdb stores just in-frame clones and leaves some out. The DNA gave D and trimming, while V, J and clone size come from that table. The sample shows roughly 230,000 clones, approximately 82% of them seen only once. From germline, CDR1 is MNHEY and CDR2 SMNVEV (reference sequence). This CDR3 has 16 amino acids. Trimming removed 2 bases from V and 3 bases from J, with 17 bases in between. This clonotype was obtained from a woman aged 80 or over with acute or convalescent COVID-19. The chain links TRBV27 to TRBJ2-7, with D tentatively TRBD1 (6 bases). Sequenced material: peripheral blood. CDR3 residues: CASSLGLQGSYYEQYF. CDR3 nucleotide sequence: TGTGCCAGCAGTTTAGGTTTGCAGGGGAGTTACTACGAGCAGTACTTC.